The 3 T cell receptor beta chains presented below share a single source sample, sequenced in a study of pediatric ulcerative colitis. One to two pinch biopsies were taken from the rectum during colonoscopy. Profiling relied on immunoSEQ multiplex PCR, and the TCRdb table lists in-frame clones only, not all of them. The sample lists roughly 49,000 clones, about 78% seen once, with more than 3.5% in the top ten. The sample comprised gut tissue. The receptor source for this set is a girl between 5 and 17 years old with moderate ulcerative colitis.

The J gene is TRBJ1-1, the V gene TRBV6-6, with D maybe TRBD1 (5 bases). CDR3 length: 15 amino acids. Trimming pared 2 bases from V and 7 bases from J, leaving 17 bases between. The germline gives CDR1 MNHNY, CDR2 SVGAGI (reference sequence). This CDR3 is CASSYEGLARGEAFF. CDR3 nucleotides: TGTGCCAGCAGTTACGAGGGACTGGCGAGGGGTGAAGCTTTCTTT.

This sequence joins TRBV28 and TRBJ2-7; D perhaps matches TRBD1 (7 bases). V shed 6 bases and J shed 2 bases, with 20 bases lying between them. The CDR3 has 16 amino acids. Germline V lookup: CDR1 MDHEN, CDR2 SYDVKM. The CDR3 nucleotides are TGTGCCAGCAGCCCAGGGGGGCTCCTTGGAACCTACGAGCAGTACTTC. The encoded protein is CASSPGGLLGTYEQYF.

The chain carries TRBV6-6 and TRBJ1-1, with D hard to call. CDR1 and CDR2 from the germline V gene are MNHNY and SVGAGI (reference sequence). Trimming took off 6 bases at V and 8 bases at J, with 13 bases between the two ends. This CDR3 is 12 amino acids long. DNA of the CDR3: TGTGCCAGCAGCCCCACCCGGGCGGAAGCTTTCTTT. Residues: CASSPTRAEAFF.